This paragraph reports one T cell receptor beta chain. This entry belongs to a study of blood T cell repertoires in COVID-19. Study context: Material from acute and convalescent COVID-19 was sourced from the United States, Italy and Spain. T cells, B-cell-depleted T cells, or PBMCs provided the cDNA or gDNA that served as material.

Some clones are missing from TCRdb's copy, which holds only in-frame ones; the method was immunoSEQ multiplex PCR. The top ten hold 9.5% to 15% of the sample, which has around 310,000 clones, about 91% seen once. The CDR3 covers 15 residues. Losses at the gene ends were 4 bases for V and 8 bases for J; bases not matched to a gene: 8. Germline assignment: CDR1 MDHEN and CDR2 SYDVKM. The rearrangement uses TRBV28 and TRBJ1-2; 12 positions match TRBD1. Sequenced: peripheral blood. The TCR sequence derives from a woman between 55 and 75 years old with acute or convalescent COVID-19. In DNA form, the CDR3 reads TGTGCCAGCAGTTACGGCCGGGACAGGGGGCTCGGCTACACCTTC. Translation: CASSYGRDRGLGYTF.